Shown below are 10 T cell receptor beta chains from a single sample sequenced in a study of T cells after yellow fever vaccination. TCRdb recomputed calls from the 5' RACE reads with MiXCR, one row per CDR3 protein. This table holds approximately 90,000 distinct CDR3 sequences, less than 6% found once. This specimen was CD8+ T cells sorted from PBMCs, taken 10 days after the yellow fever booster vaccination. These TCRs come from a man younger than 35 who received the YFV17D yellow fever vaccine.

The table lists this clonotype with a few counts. Written as DNA, the CDR3 is TGCAGTGCTAGGGGGACAGGGGGCGGCAATCAGCCCCAGCATTTT. It is translated as CSARGTGGGNQPQHF. The rearrangement joins TRBV20-1 to TRBJ1-5; 12 bases map to TRBD1. Germline assignment: CDR1 DFQATT and CDR2 SNEGSKA (reference sequence). CDR3 length: 15 residues. With V trimmed by 3 bases and J by 2 bases, 2 bases remained unmatched.

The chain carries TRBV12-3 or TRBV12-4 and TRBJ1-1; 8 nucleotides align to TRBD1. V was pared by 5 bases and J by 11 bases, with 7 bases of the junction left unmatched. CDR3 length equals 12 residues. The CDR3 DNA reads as TGTGCCAGCAGTCGAATGACAGGGGAGGCTTTCTTT. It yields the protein CASSRMTGEAFF.

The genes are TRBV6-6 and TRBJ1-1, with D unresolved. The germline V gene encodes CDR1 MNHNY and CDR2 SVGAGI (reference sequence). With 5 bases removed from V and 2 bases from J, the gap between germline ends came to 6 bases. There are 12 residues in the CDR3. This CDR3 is CASSVLNTEAFF. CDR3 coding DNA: TGTGCCAGCAGTGTATTAAACACTGAAGCTTTCTTT.

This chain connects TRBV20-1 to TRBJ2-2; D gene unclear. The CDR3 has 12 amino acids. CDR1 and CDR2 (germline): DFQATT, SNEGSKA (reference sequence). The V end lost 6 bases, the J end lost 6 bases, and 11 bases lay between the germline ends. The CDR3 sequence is CSARYLPGELFF. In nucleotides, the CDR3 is TGCAGTGCCCGATATTTACCCGGGGAGCTGTTTTTT.

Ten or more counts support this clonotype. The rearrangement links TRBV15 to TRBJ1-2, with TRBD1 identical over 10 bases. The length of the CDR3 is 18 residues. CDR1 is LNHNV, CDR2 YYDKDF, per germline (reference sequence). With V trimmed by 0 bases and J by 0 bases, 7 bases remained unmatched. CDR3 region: CATSRDPGTGAPNYGYTF. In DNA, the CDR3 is TGTGCCACCAGCAGAGATCCTGGGACAGGGGCCCCTAACTATGGCTACACCTTC.

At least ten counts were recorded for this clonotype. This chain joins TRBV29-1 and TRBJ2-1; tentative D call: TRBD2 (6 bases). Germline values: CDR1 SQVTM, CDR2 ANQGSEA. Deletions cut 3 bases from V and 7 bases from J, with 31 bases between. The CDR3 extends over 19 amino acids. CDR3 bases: TGCAGCGTTGATAATCCGGGACCTCCGGGACCTCGGGGGAGGAATGAGCAGTTCTTC. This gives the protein CSVDNPGPPGPRGRNEQFF.

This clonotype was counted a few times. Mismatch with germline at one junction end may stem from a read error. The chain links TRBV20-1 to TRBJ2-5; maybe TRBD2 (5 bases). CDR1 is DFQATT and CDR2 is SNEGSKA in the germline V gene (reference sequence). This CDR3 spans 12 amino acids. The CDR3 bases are TGCAGCGCTAGCTCCCGAAAAGAGACCCAGTACTTC. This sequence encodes CSASSRKETQYF.

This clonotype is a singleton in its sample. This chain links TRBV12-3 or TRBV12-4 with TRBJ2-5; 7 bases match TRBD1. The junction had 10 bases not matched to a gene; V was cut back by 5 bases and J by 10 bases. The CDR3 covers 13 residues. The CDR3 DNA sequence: TGTGCCAGCAGTCCCTCCCACCAGGGGGACCAGTACTTC. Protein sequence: CASSPSHQGDQYF.

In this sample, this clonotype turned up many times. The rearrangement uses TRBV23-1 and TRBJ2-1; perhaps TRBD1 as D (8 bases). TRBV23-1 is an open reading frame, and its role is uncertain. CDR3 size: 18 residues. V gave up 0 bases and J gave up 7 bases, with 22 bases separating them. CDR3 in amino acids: CASSQSCCGDRGGNEQFF. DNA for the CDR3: TGCGCCAGCAGTCAATCCTGTTGTGGTGACAGGGGAGGGAATGAGCAGTTCTTC.

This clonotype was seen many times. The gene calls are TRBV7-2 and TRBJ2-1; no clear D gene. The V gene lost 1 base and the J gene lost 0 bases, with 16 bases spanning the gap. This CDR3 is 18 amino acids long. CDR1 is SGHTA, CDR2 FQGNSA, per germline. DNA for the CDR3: TGTGCCAGCAGCTTAGGGGGTGTCTTCGGGCCCTCCTACAATGAGCAGTTCTTC. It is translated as CASSLGGVFGPSYNEQFF.